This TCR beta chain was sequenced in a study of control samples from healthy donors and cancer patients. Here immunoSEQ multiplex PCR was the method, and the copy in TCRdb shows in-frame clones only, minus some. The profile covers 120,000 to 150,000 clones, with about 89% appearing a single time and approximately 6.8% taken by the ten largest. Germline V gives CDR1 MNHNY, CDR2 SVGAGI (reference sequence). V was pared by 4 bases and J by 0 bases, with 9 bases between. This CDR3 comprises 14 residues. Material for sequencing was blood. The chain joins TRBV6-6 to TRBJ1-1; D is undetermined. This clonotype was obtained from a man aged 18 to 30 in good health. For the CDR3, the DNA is TGTGCCAGCAGTTCAGGACGGATGAACACTGAAGCTTTCTTT. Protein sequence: CASSSGRMNTEAFF.